The present T cell receptor (beta chain) was sequenced within a study of STAT5B mutations in CD4+ large granular lymphocyte leukemia. Study details: Among healthy donors, a particular HLA allele went with more CDR3 'QG' motifs. Overall study results and limits: Without HLA matching, higher CD4+ than CD8+ T-LGLL clonality could reflect small sample size.

Trimming removed 3 bases from V and 5 bases from J; junction bases left unmatched: 12. The germline V gene encodes CDR1 MNHEY and CDR2 SMNVEV (reference sequence). The CDR3 contains 17 residues. This clone was seen only once. What it recognizes is unknown. Clones were read by immunoSEQ multiplex PCR, and TCRdb kept only the in-frame ones, dropping some. The sample has around 35,000 clones; around nine tenths are singletons. Sequencing input: CD4+ T cells from blood buffy coats. The chain joins TRBV27 to TRBJ2-1; TRBD1 agrees at 8 bases. The TCR originated in a human donor in good health. CDR3 amino acids: CASSFLSGQATHNEQFF. The CDR3 coding sequence is TGTGCCAGCAGTTTTCTTTCGGGACAGGCAACGCACAATGAGCAGTTCTTC.